The sequence of this TCR beta chain was determined in a study of T cell repertoires in cytomegalovirus infection. This clonotype was counted between two and nine times. What it binds is not known. This CDR3 has 14 residues. Germline CDR1 SGDLS, CDR2 YYNGEE. The junction had 3 bases not matched to a gene; V was cut back by 0 bases and J by 7 bases. TCRdb recomputed calls from the reads with MiXCR, one row per CDR3 protein. The sample lists fewer than 1,000,000 distinct CDR3 sequences, under 40% occurring once. Sequences were derived from cultured CD8+ T cells from PBMCs, sampled from culture after CMV antigen stimulation. The chain combines TRBV9 with TRBJ2-1; 8 bases map to TRBD2. The sequence derives from a human donor in good health (CMV status not recorded). Some clones in this sample may be carry-over from other donors' samples. CDR3 sequence (DNA): TGTGCCAGCAGCGTAGATTCGGGGGGGAATGAGCAGTTCTTC. Its translation is CASSVDSGGNEQFF.